Included here is one T cell receptor (beta chain) sequence, with context. Its specificity is unknown. Clones were sequenced by immunoSEQ multiplex PCR, and TCRdb holds only the in-frame ones, with some missing. The sample records some 110,000 clones, 90% being singletons. These data belong to a study of OX40 agonist ivuxolimab in advanced cancers. Study conclusions and caveats: At 0.1 to 3.0 mg/kg, clonal expansion of CD4+ and CD8+ blood T cells had occurred by week 6.

The CDR3 is 13 amino acids. V shed 9 bases and J 5 bases; nucleotides not matched to a gene: 6. Germline CDR1 reads SGHNT; CDR2 reads YYREEE (reference sequence). The receptor was derived from an adult with an advanced solid tumor such as melanoma, head and neck, liver or kidney cancer. V gene TRBV5-4 combines with J gene TRBJ2-5; 11 bases are shared with TRBD2. Sequencing was performed on CD4+ or CD8+ T cells sorted from blood, taken in a trial of the OX40 agonist ivuxolimab. The CDR3 coding sequence is TGTGCCATCAAACTAGCGGGGGATGAGACCCAGTACTTC. Its protein product is CAIKLAGDETQYF.